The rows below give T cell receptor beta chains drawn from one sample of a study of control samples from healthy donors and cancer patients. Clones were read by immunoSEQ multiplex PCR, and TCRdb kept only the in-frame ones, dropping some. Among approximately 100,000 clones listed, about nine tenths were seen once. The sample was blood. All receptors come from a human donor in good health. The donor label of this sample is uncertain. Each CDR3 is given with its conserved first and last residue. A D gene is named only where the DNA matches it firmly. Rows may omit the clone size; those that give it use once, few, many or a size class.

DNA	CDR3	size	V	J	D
TGTGCCAGCTCCTCCCAGGAGTCTTTTAAACCTGAAGCTTTCTTT	CASSSQESFKPEAFF	once	TRBV18	TRBJ1-1	-
TGCGCCAGCAGGGAGGGGGAAAGCACAGATACGCAGTATTTT	CASREGESTDTQYF	-	TRBV5-1	TRBJ2-3	-
TGTGCCAGCAGGGAAGGGACCTTCGGGGAGCTGTTTTTT	CASREGTFGELFF	-	TRBV3-1/TRBV3-2	TRBJ2-2	-
TGTGCCAGCAGCCAAACCCAGGGGCAGGAGACGGGGTACACTGAAGCTTTCTTT	CASSQTQGQETGYTEAFF	-	TRBV4-2	TRBJ1-1	-
TGTGCCAGCAGTCTGGACAGGGGGGAGGATGAGCAGTTCTTC	CASSLDRGEDEQFF	-	TRBV2	TRBJ2-1	TRBD1
TGTGCCATCACGACCGCTCCTAACTATGGCTACACCTTC	CAITTAPNYGYTF	-	TRBV10-3	TRBJ1-2	-
TGCGCCAGCAGCCCAGGTACTCAGGTGGAAGGCACTGAAGCTTTCTTT	CASSPGTQVEGTEAFF	once	TRBV4-3	TRBJ1-1	-
TGTGCCAGCAGTTGGACTAGGGTCACAGATACGCAGTATTTT	CASSWTRVTDTQYF	-	TRBV6-2/TRBV6-3	TRBJ2-3	TRBD2
TGTGCCAGCAGTCCTCGACAGGGGTCGAACACTGAAGCTTTCTTT	CASSPRQGSNTEAFF	-	TRBV6-5	TRBJ1-1	TRBD1
TGTGCCAGCAGTGAATTCGGTATCGCTAATGAAAAACTGTTTTTT	CASSEFGIANEKLFF	once	TRBV6-1	TRBJ1-4	-
TGTGCCATCAATCCCCGGGACAGGGAGGAAGGCTACACCTTC	CAINPRDREEGYTF	-	TRBV10-3	TRBJ1-2	TRBD1
TGTGCCAGCAGTTTAGGACACCCGAGCTCCTACAATGAGCAGTTCTTC	CASSLGHPSSYNEQFF	-	TRBV5-4	TRBJ2-1	-
TGTGCTAGTGGGCAGATGAACACCGGGGAGCTGTTTTTT	CASGQMNTGELFF	-	TRBV12-5	TRBJ2-2	-
TGTGCCAGCAGCTGGGGACTCCATTTTGGAGCCTCTGGGGCCAACGTCCTGACTTTC	CASSWGLHFGASGANVLTF	once	TRBV11-2	TRBJ2-6	-
TGTGCCAGTAGTGGGGGACACTATAGCAATCAGCCCCAGCATTTT	CASSGGHYSNQPQHF	few	TRBV19	TRBJ1-5	-
TGTGCCAGCAGTGAAGCGCTTCGGCAGAATGAGCAGTTCTTC	CASSEALRQNEQFF	few	TRBV6-1	TRBJ2-1	-
TGTGCCAGCAGTTTACAGGGGGCCCTAAATTCACCCCTCCACTTT	CASSLQGALNSPLHF	-	TRBV6-2/TRBV6-3	TRBJ1-6	TRBD1
TGTGCCAGCAGTTGGTTCACTTCGTTAGGCACTGAAGCTTTCTTT	CASSWFTSLGTEAFF	-	TRBV28	TRBJ1-1	-
TGTGCCAGTAGTATGGAAATTCCCTATGGCTACACCTTC	CASSMEIPYGYTF	-	TRBV19	TRBJ1-2	-
TGTGCCAGTTCCGGTAACAGGGACAGGGGCTACACCTTC	CASSGNRDRGYTF	-	TRBV19	TRBJ1-2	TRBD1
TGCAGTGCTAGTACTAGCGGGGGACGGTCAGACATTCAGTACTTC	CSASTSGGRSDIQYF	-	TRBV20-1	TRBJ2-4	TRBD2
TGTGCCAGCAGCTTCCTGACGAACTATGGCTACACCTTC	CASSFLTNYGYTF	-	TRBV5-5	TRBJ1-2	-
TGTGCCAGCAGTTTAGCGGGGTACTATGGCTACACCTTC	CASSLAGYYGYTF	-	TRBV12-3/TRBV12-4	TRBJ1-2	-
TGTGCCAGCAGTGACGGCGGGTACGCCGGGGAGCTGTTTTTT	CASSDGGYAGELFF	-	TRBV2	TRBJ2-2	-
TGCGCCAGCAGCTTGACGGGGGCCTCCTACAATGAGCAGTTCTTC	CASSLTGASYNEQFF	-	TRBV5-1	TRBJ2-1	-
TGTGCCACCAAGGCTAGCGGGGTGGTCGGGGAGCTGTTTTTT	CATKASGVVGELFF	-	TRBV24-1	TRBJ2-2	TRBD2
TGTGCCAGCAGTCAGTCAGGGGGCCTTTACTATGGCTACACCTTC	CASSQSGGLYYGYTF	-	TRBV5-4	TRBJ1-2	TRBD1
TGTGCCAGCAGGGGGACAGGGGGCAAAACTGAAGCTTTCTTT	CASRGTGGKTEAFF	-	TRBV6-5	TRBJ1-1	TRBD1
TGTGCCAGCAGTTCCGGGACAGGGCGTTATCAGCCCCAGCATTTT	CASSSGTGRYQPQHF	once	TRBV28	TRBJ1-5	TRBD1
TGTGCCAGCAGCTTAGCGGGGACAGAAGATCAGCCCCAGCATTTT	CASSLAGTEDQPQHF	once	TRBV7-9	TRBJ1-5	TRBD1
TGTGCCAGCAGCTGGGGCAGGTCGCACTCACCCCTCCACTTT	CASSWGRSHSPLHF	-	TRBV5-8	TRBJ1-6	-
TGTGCCAGCAGCACCTCCTCGCGGGGCTCAATGGGGTACAATGAGCAGTTCTTC	CASSTSSRGSMGYNEQFF	once	TRBV7-6	TRBJ2-1	-
TGTGCCAGCAGCCAAGGGTCCTATCAGCCCCAGCATTTT	CASSQGSYQPQHF	-	TRBV3-1/TRBV3-2	TRBJ1-5	-
TGTGCCAGCAGTGAAGGGCCAGGGGTAACTGAAGCTTTCTTT	CASSEGPGVTEAFF	once	TRBV2	TRBJ1-1	-
TGTGCCAGCAGTTTACAGGGGGCGGGGTGGGAGCAGTACTTC	CASSLQGAGWEQYF	-	TRBV27	TRBJ2-7	TRBD1
TGTGCCAGCAGCTTAGGCAGTTTGAGCTCCTACGAGCAGTACTTC	CASSLGSLSSYEQYF	few	TRBV7-6	TRBJ2-7	-
TGCGCCAGCGGACCCCAGGGGATCGCCTATAATTCACCCCTCCACTTT	CASGPQGIAYNSPLHF	-	TRBV4-1	TRBJ1-6	-
TGTGCCAGCAGCCCTGTCGTAGGGACGAACACTGAAGCTTTCTTT	CASSPVVGTNTEAFF	-	TRBV7-2	TRBJ1-1	-
TGTGCCAGCAGTTCCGCCCGACTAGCGGTAATAGAGACCCAGTACTTC	CASSSARLAVIETQYF	-	TRBV6-5	TRBJ2-5	TRBD2
TGTGCCAGCAGTTTAGATGGTCCCGCCTCTGGAAACACCATATATTTT	CASSLDGPASGNTIYF	once	TRBV27	TRBJ1-3	-